Listed here is a single TCR beta chain. This sample is part of a study of graft-versus-host responses after intestinal transplantation. Overall study: Anti-thymocyte globulin served as induction for all recipients, who then took tacrolimus and steroids for about three years.

Clones were sequenced by immunoSEQ multiplex PCR, and TCRdb holds only the in-frame ones, with some missing. The sample includes about 11,000 clones, under 40% of them seen just once. There were around 200,000 CFSE-labeled responder cells plated together with around 200,000 irradiated, violet-dye-labeled stimulator cells. Sorting after the reaction isolated proliferating CFSE-low CD3+CD4+ and CD3+CD8+ responders. Here the sequenced sample was alloreactive CD4+ T cells from a mixed lymphocyte reaction culture, taken before transplantation. Subset here: CFSE-low proliferating T cells sorted from approximately 6-day pre-transplant mixed lymphocyte reaction (GvH or HvG direction). This sequence originates from a human patient who was an organ donor for intestinal transplantation.

The CDR3 here is CASSLAGLAGGLGEQYF. CDR3 nucleotides: TGCGCCAGCAGCTTGGCCGGGTTAGCGGGGGGGCTGGGCGAGCAGTACTTC. The rearrangement uses TRBV5-1 and TRBJ2-7, with 11 bases aligning to TRBD2. Germline CDR1 reads SGHRS; CDR2 reads YFSETQ. J was trimmed by 6 bases and V by 0 bases; bases with no gene match: 11. The CDR3 is 17 amino acids.